The 19 T cell receptor beta chains below come from one sample, sequenced in a study of CD8+ T cells in alopecia areata. cDNA serving as the sequencing template came from extracted, reverse transcribed RNA. Generated by immunoSEQ multiplex PCR, the TCRdb table keeps only in-frame clones and is missing some. The table lists about 220,000 clones, under 75% of them singletons. Treatment here: oral pan-JAK inhibitor, 5-10 mg twice daily. Sequencing was performed on CD4+ T cells sorted from blood, taken at week 4, from a patient treated with tofacitinib. These receptor sequences come from a human donor with alopecia areata.

Comments on this clone: A much larger clone differs by one base, so this may be a read error. The genes are TRBV14 and TRBJ1-3; D unresolved. This CDR3 spans 11 amino acids. CDR1 and CDR2 (germline): SGHDN, FVKESK. V lost 5 bases and J lost 2, with 1 base in between. The CDR3 DNA reads TGTGCCAGCAGCGCTGGAAACACCATATATTTT. Protein: CASSAGNTIYF.

The J gene is TRBJ2-2, the V gene TRBV27; unclear D gene. In germline, CDR1 is MNHEY, CDR2 SMNVEV (reference sequence). With 2 bases removed from V and 4 bases from J, the gap between germline ends came to 5 bases. The CDR3 has 13 residues. CDR3 sequence reads: CASSLAGTGELFF. CDR3 coding DNA: TGTGCCAGCAGTTTAGCCGGCACCGGGGAGCTGTTTTTT.

This sequence joins TRBV25-1 and TRBJ1-4, with D unresolved. Trimming took off 1 base at V and 7 bases at J, with 10 bases between the two ends. The CDR3 loop spans 14 amino acids. In germline, CDR1 is MGHDK, CDR2 SYGVNS. CDR3 in DNA: TGTGCCAGCAGTGAATCGGCGTTGCGTGAAAAACTGTTTTTT. Translating it yields CASSESALREKLFF.

The count of this clone is one. This chain joins TRBV5-1 and TRBJ1-6, with 7 bases fitting TRBD1. Losses at the gene ends were 0 bases for V and 10 bases for J; bases not matched to a gene: 7. The germline CDR1 and CDR2 sequences are SGHRS and YFSETQ. The CDR3 has 15 amino acids. In nucleotides, the CDR3 is TGCGCCAGCAGCTTGGGGGCAGGGGGTAGATCACCCCTCCACTTT. Protein sequence: CASSLGAGGRSPLHF.

This clone was found once. This sequence joins TRBV30 and TRBJ1-6; perhaps TRBD1 as D (6 bases). The V gene's germline CDR1 is GTSNPN and CDR2 SVGIG (reference sequence). There are 14 residues in the CDR3. V was clipped by 4 bases and J by 7 bases, with 14 bases between them. CDR3 sequence reads: CAWTKQGANSPLHF. CDR3 bases: TGTGCCTGGACAAAACAGGGAGCAAATTCACCCCTCCACTTT.

This clone came up a few times. CDR3 in DNA: TGTGCCAGCAGCTTAAGGCGTTCGTTAGGGGTTTATAATGAAAAACTGTTTTTT. This gives the protein CASSLRRSLGVYNEKLFF. The V gene is TRBV7-8, the J gene TRBJ1-4, with a tentative D call TRBD1 (5 bases). Germline V gene lookup returns CDR1 SGHVS and CDR2 FQNEAQ. CDR3 size: 18 residues. V was cut by 2 bases and J by 4 bases, with 20 bases left in between.

This clone was seen only once. This chain links TRBV4-3 with TRBJ1-2; D not certain. This CDR3 has 16 amino acids. CDR1 and CDR2 (germline): LGHNA, YSLEER. The ends were cut back, 0 bases at V and 2 bases at J, with 13 bases in the middle. Here the CDR3 reads CASSQDPVRGNYGYTF. CDR3 nucleotide sequence: TGCGCCAGCAGCCAAGATCCCGTCCGAGGGAACTATGGCTACACCTTC.

Details on this clone: The sample contains more than one DNA sequence encoding this CDR3. The genes are TRBV5-1 and TRBJ2-5; D remains unclear. Germline loops: CDR1 SGHRS, CDR2 YFSETQ. The CDR3 covers 11 residues. Trimming removed 2 bases at V and 3 bases at J, with 2 bases between. The CDR3: CASSFEETQYF. DNA for the CDR3: TGCGCCAGCAGCTTTGAAGAGACCCAGTACTTC.

The rearrangement joins TRBV21-1 to TRBJ2-6; the table's TRBD2 call for D was not verified on the DNA. TRBV21-1 counts as a pseudogene. The CDR3 runs 19 residues. The CDR3 here is CASSLPGGGNPSGANVLTF. CDR3 coding DNA: TGTGCCAGCAGTTTACCTGGGGGAGGGAATCCCTCTGGGGCCAACGTCCTGACTTTC.

The chain uses TRBV9 and TRBJ2-1; D might be TRBD2 (7 bases). Germline lookup yields CDR1 SGDLS and CDR2 YYNGEE. The CDR3 has 13 amino acids. V was shortened by 4 bases and J by 11 bases, with 16 bases between the two germline ends. The CDR3 loop is CASSSGEGGQQFF. CDR3 in DNA: TGTGCCAGCAGCTCCGGGGAGGGGGGTCAGCAGTTCTTC.

This clone was seen more than once but under ten times. The J gene is TRBJ2-1, the V gene TRBV5-5; possible D gene TRBD1, 5 bases. CDR3 length: 14 residues. CDR1 is SGHKS, CDR2 YYEKEE, per germline (reference sequence). Trimming removed 1 base from V and 1 base from J, with 6 bases in between. CDR3 DNA: TGTGCCAGCAGCTTGAGGGGTTCCTACAATGAGCAGTTCTTC. Translating it yields CASSLRGSYNEQFF.

There are a few counts of this clone. The chain links TRBV6-6 to TRBJ2-4, with a tentative D call TRBD1 (6 bases). The germline V gene has CDR1 MNHNY and CDR2 SVGAGI (reference sequence). Trimming removed 5 bases at V and 2 bases at J, with 13 bases between. This CDR3 spans 15 amino acids. The CDR3 sequence is CASSEYRESKNIQYF. As DNA, the CDR3 is TGTGCCAGCAGTGAGTACAGGGAGTCCAAAAACATTCAGTACTTC.

V gene TRBV19 combines with J gene TRBJ2-4, with D possibly being TRBD2 (6 bases). CDR3 length: 14 amino acids. The germline V gene encodes CDR1 LNHDA and CDR2 SQIVND (reference sequence). V lost 5 bases, J lost 10 bases, and 18 bases lay in between. The CDR3 sequence is CASSAGTPPWIQYF. The CDR3 bases are TGTGCCAGTAGTGCCGGGACTCCACCGTGGATTCAGTACTTC.

This chain joins TRBV5-6 and TRBJ1-1, with 7 bases aligning to TRBD1. This CDR3 region has 14 residues. CDR1 SGHDT and CDR2 YYEEEE come from the germline V gene. The V gene end was trimmed by 0 bases and the J gene end by 3 bases; junction bases not matched to a gene: 2. CDR3 DNA: TGTGCCAGCAGCTTGGTCAGGGGGGACACTGAAGCTTTCTTT. This codes for CASSLVRGDTEAFF.

The table lists this clone with a few counts. The gene calls are TRBV14 and TRBJ2-1; possible D gene TRBD1, 5 bases. The CDR3 spans 12 residues. V dropped 6 bases and J dropped 7 bases, with 10 bases sitting between them. Germline V CDR1 and CDR2: SGHDN, FVKESK. The CDR3 loop is CASRGQGNEQFF. The DNA of the CDR3 is TGTGCCAGCAGAGGACAAGGGAATGAGCAGTTCTTC.

This chain uses TRBV4-3 with TRBJ2-2; 7 bases agree with TRBD2. The J segment lost 2 bases and the V segment lost 6 bases, leaving 6 bases of the junction unmatched. Germline CDR1 reads LGHNA; CDR2 reads YSLEER. The CDR3 is 15 residues long. CDR3 residues: CASRAGTINTGELFF. CDR3 sequence (DNA): TGCGCCAGCAGAGCAGGGACTATAAACACCGGGGAGCTGTTTTTT.

This clone was detected only a few times. The V call is TRBV10-3, the J call TRBJ2-1, with 7 nucleotides matching TRBD2. Germline V CDR1 and CDR2: ENHRY, SYGVKD. This CDR3 is built from 15 residues. With 0 bases clipped from V and 8 bases from J, the junction kept 7 bases outside the gene matches. The CDR3 sequence is CAISESTSLGDEQFF. In DNA, the CDR3 is TGTGCCATCAGTGAGTCGACTAGCTTGGGTGATGAGCAGTTCTTC.

The CDR3 DNA follows: TGTGCCTGGAGTACACTAACGGGGGCGTCCACTGAAGCTTTCTTT. The encoded protein is CAWSTLTGASTEAFF. The chain employs TRBV30 and TRBJ1-1; D perhaps matches TRBD1 (6 bases). The CDR3 contains 15 residues. Per germline, CDR1 GTSNPN and CDR2 SVGIG (reference sequence). The germline V and J ends were trimmed by 2 bases and 4 bases, with 17 bases remaining between them.

CDR3 nucleotides: TGCGCCAGCAGCCAAGTGGGTGAGCAGTTCTTC. Encoded protein: CASSQVGEQFF. The chain combines TRBV4-3 with TRBJ2-1; no firm D call. V was shortened by 1 base and J by 9 bases, with 4 bases between the two germline ends. CDR3 length equals 11 residues. Germline V gene sequence: CDR1 LGHNA, CDR2 YSLEER.